A single sample gave rise to the 22 T cell receptor beta chains below, sequenced in a study of T cells in Graves' hyperthyroidism and ophthalmopathy. Researchers took RNA transcripts and amplified the TCR beta CDR3 regions from them. A first-round RT-PCR of the TCR CDR3 used the HTBI primer set. TCRdb re-called the multiplex PCR reads with MiXCR, one entry per CDR3 protein. The sample carries hundreds of thousands of distinct CDR3 sequences, under 15% recorded once. The sample consisted of blood. These receptors all come from a man between 18 and 35 years old with Graves' ophthalmopathy.

This clonotype has a single count. This rearrangement joins TRBV28 to TRBJ1-5; 11 nucleotides match TRBD1. V trimming: 6 bases; J trimming: 3 bases; junction bases outside the gene matches: 7. The germline gives CDR1 MDHEN, CDR2 SYDVKM. The CDR3 sequence is 16 residues long. The CDR3 loop reads CASRGWGQGDNQPQHF. The CDR3 nucleotides read TGTGCCAGCAGGGGATGGGGACAGGGGGACAATCAGCCCCAGCATTTT.

This chain uses TRBV7-9 with TRBJ1-2; 7 positions agree with TRBD1. This CDR3 has 16 residues. CDR1 SEHNR and CDR2 FQNEAQ come from the germline V gene (reference sequence). Trimming took 0 bases from V and 4 from J; bases not matched to a gene: 8. The CDR3 loop reads CASSLAAHRGSYGYTF. CDR3 bases: TGTGCCAGCAGCTTAGCAGCCCACAGGGGTTCCTATGGCTACACCTTC.

This clonotype has ten or more counts. The J gene is TRBJ1-1, the V gene TRBV7-9; unclear D gene. The V end lost 5 bases, the J end lost 1 base, and 8 bases lay between the germline ends. The germline gives CDR1 SEHNR, CDR2 FQNEAQ (reference sequence). The CDR3 sequence is 13 residues long. CDR3 sequence reads: CASSLRPNTEAFF. The CDR3 nucleotides read TGTGCCAGCAGCCTCAGACCGAACACTGAAGCTTTCTTT.

This chain links TRBV12-3 or TRBV12-4 with TRBJ2-2; 8 bases match TRBD2. The CDR3 is 14 amino acids. Losses at the gene ends were 9 bases for V and 1 base for J; bases not matched to a gene: 4. The CDR3 sequence: CASSSGVNTGELFF. Here the CDR3 DNA reads TGTGCCAGTAGTAGCGGGGTGAACACCGGGGAGCTGTTTTTT.

This clonotype was picked up a small number of times. A single base separates this from a much larger clone, so it may be a read error. The CDR3 DNA reads as TGCGCCAGCACTACCACAAGTTCCCTTGGCACCGAGGAGCTGTTTTTT. Protein: CASTTTSSLGTEELFF. V is TRBV5-1 and J is TRBJ2-2; D is undetermined. Germline CDR1 reads SGHRS; CDR2 reads YFSETQ. The CDR3 is made up of 16 amino acids.

The genes are TRBV18 and TRBJ2-7; 7 bases line up with TRBD1. The CDR3 contains 14 residues. Germline loops: CDR1 KGHSH, CDR2 LQKENI. With V trimmed by 2 bases and J by 3 bases, 4 bases remained unmatched. CDR3 DNA sequence: TGTGCCAGCTCACCAGAGGGGGCGAGCTACGAGCAGTACTTC. This encodes CASSPEGASYEQYF.

This clonotype appeared a few times. The chain joins TRBV5-1 to TRBJ2-7, with 9 positions matching TRBD2. The CDR3 is 16 residues long. CDR1 is SGHRS, CDR2 YFSETQ, per germline. J lost 1 base, V lost 0 bases, and 5 bases had no gene match. As DNA, the CDR3 is TGCGCCAGCAGCTTGGGGGCGGGGGGGTCTTCCTACGAGCAGTACTTC. It codes for CASSLGAGGSSYEQYF.

In this sample, this clonotype turned up many times. The chain recombines TRBV6-5 with TRBJ1-1, with D perhaps TRBD1 (6 bases). This CDR3 is 15 amino acids long. The germline V gene encodes CDR1 MNHEY and CDR2 SVGAGI. V dropped 2 bases and J dropped 5 bases, with 15 bases sitting between them. CDR3 nucleotides: TGTGCCAGCAGTTACGGACAGCCTATGGGGACTGAAGCTTTCTTT. Residues: CASSYGQPMGTEAFF.

This clonotype was picked up many times. The gene calls are TRBV11-2 and TRBJ2-7; no clear D. The germline V gene encodes CDR1 SGHAT and CDR2 FQNNGV. This CDR3 has 12 amino acids. Trimming took off 5 bases at V and 6 bases at J, with 11 bases between the two ends. In DNA form, the CDR3 reads TGTGCCAGCAGCCACAGATTAGGCGAGCAGTACTTC. Translation: CASSHRLGEQYF.

This clonotype was recorded many times. This chain uses TRBV27 with TRBJ2-3; 7 bases match TRBD2. Trimming cost V 4 bases and J 3 bases; bases outside gene matches: 7. This CDR3 is 15 amino acids long. The germline V gene has CDR1 MNHEY and CDR2 SMNVEV (reference sequence). The CDR3 here is CASSWEGQRTDTQYF. In DNA, the CDR3 is TGTGCCAGCAGTTGGGAGGGCCAGCGGACAGATACGCAGTATTTT.

This clonotype has a count of ten or more. The chain joins TRBV7-3 to TRBJ2-5; 9 nucleotides align to TRBD2. J gave up 4 bases and V 3 bases, and 9 bases lay outside the gene matches. The length of the CDR3 is 16 residues. Germline CDR1 and CDR2: SGHTA and FQGTGA. CDR3: CASSFQGGRAIETQYF. The CDR3 nucleotides are TGTGCCAGCAGCTTTCAGGGCGGGAGGGCCATAGAGACCCAGTACTTC.

This clonotype was seen more than once but under ten times. One end of the junction is discordant with germline, which a read error may explain. V usage is TRBV6-1 and J usage is TRBJ2-7, with TRBD2 matching over 7 bases. CDR3 size: 15 residues. CDR1 MNHNS and CDR2 SASEGT come from the germline V gene. The CDR3 loop is CASTEAGGSSHEQYF. As DNA, the CDR3 is TGTGCCAGCACCGAGGCTGGCGGGAGCTCCCACGAGCAGTACTTC.

This clonotype turned up a few times. The chain is built from TRBV20-1 and TRBJ1-4; 7 bases line up with TRBD1. CDR3 length equals 13 residues. Germline values: CDR1 DFQATT, CDR2 SNEGSKA (reference sequence). J gave up 4 bases and V 5 bases, and 4 bases lay outside the gene matches. The CDR3 nucleotides are TGCAGTGCTCTGGGACAGCTTAATGAAAAACTGTTTTTT. The encoded protein is CSALGQLNEKLFF.

This clonotype appeared many times. The V gene is TRBV27, the J gene TRBJ2-7, with 13 bases lining up with TRBD2. Germline assignment: CDR1 MNHEY and CDR2 SMNVEV (reference sequence). The junction had 11 bases not matched to a gene; V was cut back by 8 bases and J by 4 bases. This CDR3 spans 16 amino acids. The CDR3 region is CASGEQGTSGKYEQYF. The CDR3 DNA reads as TGTGCCAGCGGAGAACAGGGGACTAGCGGGAAATACGAGCAGTACTTC.

The chain recombines TRBV6-1 with TRBJ2-1, with D possibly TRBD1 on 6 matching bases. The CDR3 spans 13 residues. V shed 5 bases and J shed 5 bases, with 10 bases lying between them. The germline V gene encodes CDR1 MNHNS and CDR2 SASEGT. CDR3 in amino acids: CASSRRQDNEQFF. CDR3 bases: TGTGCCAGCAGTCGTCGACAGGACAATGAGCAGTTCTTC.

The chain carries TRBV4-2 and TRBJ2-5; 8 bases align to TRBD2. From germline, CDR1 is LGHNA and CDR2 YNFKEQ. The CDR3 runs to 16 residues. Germline trimming cut 1 base from V and 4 bases from J; bases unmatched to any gene: 8. The CDR3 sequence: CASSQVVAGGAETQYF. CDR3 coding DNA: TGTGCCAGCAGCCAAGTCGTGGCGGGGGGCGCAGAGACCCAGTACTTC.

This clonotype was detected only a few times. The chain links TRBV13 to TRBJ1-3, with TRBD1 matching 9 bases. Per the germline V gene, CDR1 is PRHDT and CDR2 is FYEKMQ (reference sequence). Trimming at V came to 5 bases and at J to 8 bases, leaving 4 bases not matched to a gene. The CDR3 totals 13 residues. CDR3 loop: CASSLGQGHTIYF. As DNA, the CDR3 is TGTGCCAGCAGCCTCGGACAGGGGCACACCATATATTTT.

The chain has TRBV2 and TRBJ1-4; maybe TRBD1 (5 bases). Trimming pared 6 bases from V and 4 bases from J, leaving 12 bases between. Germline V lookup: CDR1 SNHLY, CDR2 FYNNEI. This CDR3 spans 14 amino acids. CDR3 bases: TGTGCCAGCAGCCAGACAGCGAGTAATGAAAAACTGTTTTTT. Encoded protein: CASSQTASNEKLFF.

This clonotype was counted many times. The chain couples TRBV19 to TRBJ2-3; 9 nucleotides agree with TRBD2. Germline CDR1 LNHDA, CDR2 SQIVND (reference sequence). Losses at the gene ends were 0 bases for V and 1 base for J; bases not matched to a gene: 5. The CDR3 runs 17 residues. The CDR3 DNA reads as TGTGCCAGTAGTATAGATCCGCCTAGCGGGGGCACAGATACGCAGTATTTT. Its translation is CASSIDPPSGGTDTQYF. Full variable domain (remainder filled in from reference TRBV19 and TRBJ2-3): DGGITQSPKYLFRKEGQNVTLSCEQNLNHDAMYWYRQDPGQGLRLIYYSQIVNDFQKGDIAEGYSVSREKKESFPLTVTSAQKNPTAFYLCASSIDPPSGGTDTQYFGPGTRLTVL.

This rearrangement joins TRBV7-9 to TRBJ2-5; 11 positions match TRBD2. Germline V gene data show CDR1 as SEHNR and CDR2 as FQNEAQ (reference sequence). This CDR3 spans 17 amino acids. Trimming at V came to 5 bases and at J to 4 bases, leaving 12 bases not matched to a gene. This CDR3 is CASSPFLLAGGLETQYF. CDR3 in DNA: TGTGCCAGCAGCCCTTTTCTCTTAGCGGGAGGGCTAGAGACCCAGTACTTC.

This clonotype was observed at least ten times. This chain connects TRBV27 to TRBJ2-1, with D unclear. Germline assignment: CDR1 MNHEY and CDR2 SMNVEV (reference sequence). The V end lost 6 bases, the J end lost 6 bases, and 18 bases lay between the germline ends. The CDR3 covers 15 residues. CDR3 sequence: CASSKRASKPNEQFF. The CDR3 region has the DNA TGTGCCAGCAGCAAGCGAGCGTCAAAACCCAATGAGCAGTTCTTC.

The genes are TRBV5-6 and TRBJ2-4; D remains unclear. Between the trimmed V and J ends, which lost 4 bases and 6 bases, there was a span of 17 bases. CDR1 is SGHDT and CDR2 is YYEEEE in the germline V gene. This CDR3 region has 15 residues. The CDR3 loop is CASSPGPCPLNIQYF. The CDR3 nucleotides are TGTGCCAGCAGCCCCGGGCCTTGCCCTCTAAACATTCAGTACTTC.